These 23 T cell receptor beta chains originate from one sample sequenced in a study of blood T cell repertoires in COVID-19. Using immunoSEQ multiplex PCR, the repertoire was profiled, and TCRdb retains in-frame clones only, with some absent. Altogether roughly 180,000 clones are present, roughly 85% being singletons, with the ten largest covering roughly 5.1%. Sequences were obtained from peripheral blood. These receptors originate from a woman in her twenties or thirties with acute or convalescent COVID-19.

This clone was picked up a small number of times. The rearrangement joins TRBV7-2 to TRBJ1-2; the D gene is possibly TRBD1 (5 bases). The CDR3 sequence is 14 residues long. V was pared by 6 bases and J by 4 bases, with 15 bases between. Germline V lookup: CDR1 SGHTA, CDR2 FQGNSA. The CDR3 nucleotides read TGTGCCAGCAGATCATCAGGGTTACCCTATGGCTACACCTTC. Translated: CASRSSGLPYGYTF.

V is TRBV11-1 and J is TRBJ2-5; D is uncertain. The germline V gene has CDR1 SGHAT and CDR2 FQDESV (reference sequence). Between the trimmed V and J ends, which lost 2 bases and 2 bases, there was a span of 15 bases. The CDR3 has 16 residues. The CDR3 DNA is TGTGCCAGCAGCTTATCTTGGGCAGGTAGACAAGAGACCCAGTACTTC. It specifies CASSLSWAGRQETQYF.

V and J are TRBV2 and TRBJ1-5; 9 nucleotides line up with TRBD1. J was trimmed by 6 bases and V by 7 bases; bases with no gene match: 7. CDR1 is SNHLY and CDR2 is FYNNEI in the germline V gene. CDR3 length: 14 amino acids. CDR3 amino acids: CASKITGGGQPQHF. CDR3 DNA sequence: TGTGCCAGCAAGATCACAGGGGGCGGTCAGCCCCAGCATTTT.

This chain joins TRBV13 and TRBJ2-1; 9 bases line up with TRBD2. After removal of 4 bases from V and 4 bases from J, the junction contained 5 bases not matched to a gene. Germline loops: CDR1 PRHDT, CDR2 FYEKMQ (reference sequence). The length of the CDR3 is 15 residues. For the CDR3, the DNA is TGTGCCAGCAGCTCTGAGCTAGCGGGGTACAATGAGCAGTTCTTC. This encodes CASSSELAGYNEQFF. The full variable domain, its missing parts supplied by reference TRBV13 and TRBJ2-1, is AAGVIQSPRHLIKEKRETATLKCYPIPRHDTVYWYQQGPGQDPQFLISFYEKMQSDKGSIPDRFSAQQFSDYHSELNMSSLELGDSALYFCASSSELAGYNEQFFGPGTRLTVL.

The rearrangement links TRBV30 to TRBJ1-4; no firm D call. V was clipped by 2 bases and J by 5 bases, with 12 bases between them. Germline CDR1 and CDR2: GTSNPN and SVGIG (reference sequence). This CDR3 is built from 14 residues. The CDR3 DNA is TGTGCCTGGAGTAACAGACGGGGAAATGAAAAACTGTTTTTT. Translated: CAWSNRRGNEKLFF.

The V and J genes are TRBV30 and TRBJ2-1; 9 nucleotides match TRBD2. Germline CDR1 is GTSNPN and CDR2 is SVGIG (reference sequence). The junction had 4 bases not matched to a gene; V was cut back by 4 bases and J by 6 bases. The CDR3 length is 13 residues. The CDR3 sequence: CAWMRGGTNEQFF. CDR3 nucleotides: TGTGCCTGGATGCGGGGGGGCACCAATGAGCAGTTCTTC.

The chain uses TRBV10-3 and TRBJ2-3, with D perhaps TRBD2 (5 bases). V was cut by 9 bases and J by 4 bases, with 14 bases left in between. The CDR3 spans 13 residues. Germline-derived CDR1 and CDR2 are ENHRY and SYGVKD. The CDR3 nucleotides are TGTGCCATAGCCGGGGAGCTCGCAGATACGCAGTATTTT. Protein sequence: CAIAGELADTQYF.

This clone was counted ten times or more. The chain couples TRBV14 to TRBJ2-3; D call uncertain. This CDR3 has 13 residues. Germline CDR1 is SGHDN and CDR2 is FVKESK. V was pared by 0 bases and J by 6 bases, with 7 bases between. Here the CDR3 reads CASSQDSLDTQYF. The CDR3 DNA reads TGTGCCAGCAGCCAAGATTCCCTTGATACGCAGTATTTT.

This chain uses TRBV7-9 with TRBJ2-3; D is perhaps TRBD1 (6 bases). Trimming left V 5 bases short and J 0 bases short, with 24 bases between. The CDR3 runs 19 residues. Germline-derived CDR1 and CDR2 are SEHNR and FQNEAQ (reference sequence). DNA of the CDR3: TGTGCCAGCAGCCGCGGCATCCGGGACAAATATCAAAGCACAGATACGCAGTATTTT. Translation: CASSRGIRDKYQSTDTQYF.

This clone was counted only a few times. The chain combines TRBV19 with TRBJ2-2; a possible D gene is TRBD2 (5 bases). The germline CDR1 and CDR2 sequences are LNHDA and SQIVND (reference sequence). Trimming shortened V by 3 bases and J by 4 bases, and 15 bases separated the two germline ends. This CDR3 is built from 16 residues. The CDR3 nucleotides read TGTGCCAGTAGTATTTCCCGGACTCTCCCCACCGGGGAGCTGTTTTTT. Its translation is CASSISRTLPTGELFF.

CDR3 loop: CAWRQGDTEAFF. The CDR3 DNA reads TGTGCCTGGCGACAGGGAGACACTGAAGCTTTCTTT. This chain links TRBV30 with TRBJ1-1, with 7 bases matching TRBD1. Trimming removed 5 bases from V and 3 bases from J; junction bases left unmatched: 3. Germline-derived CDR1 and CDR2 are GTSNPN and SVGIG (reference sequence). This CDR3 is built from 12 residues.

This clone came up once. The chain employs TRBV5-5 and TRBJ2-3, with a tentative D call TRBD2 (5 bases). The CDR3 has 15 residues. CDR1 and CDR2 (germline): SGHKS, YYEKEE (reference sequence). Trimming stripped 4 bases from V and 0 bases from J, with 12 bases between. The CDR3 DNA reads as TGTGCCAGCAGCCTGTCGCGGACTAGCACAGATACGCAGTATTTT. It yields the protein CASSLSRTSTDTQYF.

The chain couples TRBV27 to TRBJ2-7; D is undetermined. The germline V gene has CDR1 MNHEY and CDR2 SMNVEV (reference sequence). Trimming removed 4 bases from V and 0 bases from J, with 10 bases in between. The CDR3 contains 14 residues. As DNA, the CDR3 is TGTGCCAGCAGTTACGGCGGCCACTCCTACGAGCAGTACTTC. This sequence encodes CASSYGGHSYEQYF.

The chain links TRBV2 to TRBJ2-6; 9 bases are a match to TRBD1. The CDR3 covers 16 residues. Trimming removed 6 bases from V and 3 bases from J; junction bases left unmatched: 6. CDR1 and CDR2 from the germline V gene are SNHLY and FYNNEI. CDR3 sequence: CASSGTGPGGANVLTF. The DNA for the CDR3 is TGTGCCAGCAGCGGGACAGGGCCTGGTGGGGCCAACGTCCTGACTTTC.

The chain links TRBV11-2 to TRBJ1-2; unclear D gene. This CDR3 has 13 residues. V was clipped by 1 base and J by 1 base, with 4 bases between them. Germline V gene data show CDR1 as SGHAT and CDR2 as FQNNGV. Here the CDR3 reads CASSLAGNYGYTF. In DNA form, the CDR3 reads TGTGCCAGCAGCTTAGCGGGTAACTATGGCTACACCTTC.

The gene calls are TRBV10-3 and TRBJ1-1; TRBD1 might be the D (6 bases). The CDR3 length is 12 residues. The ends were cut back, 11 bases at V and 1 base at J, with 11 bases in the middle. The germline V gene encodes CDR1 ENHRY and CDR2 SYGVKD. The CDR3 coding sequence is TGTGCCTCGGGGACACGGAACACTGAAGCTTTCTTT. It specifies CASGTRNTEAFF.

The CDR3, as DNA: TGTGCCAGCAGTGGACAGAATCGGGTCCTTGAGCAGTACTTC. It yields the protein CASSGQNRVLEQYF. The chain recombines TRBV2 with TRBJ2-7; a possible D gene is TRBD1 (5 bases). V lost 4 bases, J lost 7 bases, and 17 bases lay in between. There are 14 residues in the CDR3. Germline CDR1 and CDR2: SNHLY and FYNNEI.

This rearrangement joins TRBV29-1 to TRBJ2-1; 9 bases align to TRBD2. Germline CDR1 and CDR2: SQVTM and ANQGSEA. This CDR3 is built from 14 residues. The trim removed 4 bases at V and 4 bases at J, leaving 5 bases unmatched. This CDR3 reads CSVGSGGMYNEQFF. The CDR3 DNA reads TGCAGCGTTGGGAGCGGGGGGATGTACAATGAGCAGTTCTTC.

The V call is TRBV19, the J call TRBJ1-5; D is perhaps TRBD1 (6 bases). The CDR3 extends over 18 amino acids. Germline CDR1 reads LNHDA; CDR2 reads SQIVND (reference sequence). Trimming took 3 bases from V and 0 from J, leaving 18 bases between them. The CDR3 region is CASSMGDRLFDSNQPQHF. The CDR3 DNA reads as TGTGCCAGTAGTATGGGTGACAGGTTATTTGATAGCAATCAGCCCCAGCATTTT.

V usage is TRBV5-4 and J usage is TRBJ2-7; 13 bases map to TRBD2. The length of the CDR3 is 17 residues. Germline CDR1 SGHNT, CDR2 YYREEE (reference sequence). J gave up 2 bases and V 0 bases, and 5 bases lay outside the gene matches. The CDR3 loop reads CASSLAQGLAGTYEQYF. DNA of the CDR3: TGTGCCAGCAGCTTGGCCCAGGGACTAGCGGGGACCTACGAGCAGTACTTC.

V and J are TRBV5-1 and TRBJ1-3; 9 bases map to TRBD1. There are 14 residues in the CDR3. With 5 bases clipped from V and 8 bases from J, the junction kept 8 bases outside the gene matches. Germline CDR1 is SGHRS and CDR2 is YFSETQ. The CDR3 loop reads CASRAGQGMDTIYF. In nucleotides, the CDR3 is TGCGCCAGCAGAGCGGGACAGGGAATGGACACCATATATTTT.

The chain joins TRBV30 to TRBJ2-1, with 8 bases fitting TRBD2. After removal of 1 base from V and 5 bases from J, the junction contained 4 bases not matched to a gene. CDR1 and CDR2 (germline): GTSNPN, SVGIG (reference sequence). The CDR3 is made up of 14 amino acids. This chain's CDR3 is CAWSGTSRDNEQFF. CDR3 bases: TGTGCCTGGAGTGGGACTAGCAGGGACAATGAGCAGTTCTTC.

The rearrangement links TRBV5-1 to TRBJ2-3, with TRBD2 matching 8 bases. This CDR3 has 15 residues. V gave up 4 bases and J gave up 1 base; unmatched junction bases: 5. Germline loops: CDR1 SGHRS, CDR2 YFSETQ. Here the CDR3 reads CASSRARGGTDTQYF. The DNA for the CDR3 is TGCGCCAGCAGCAGAGCGCGGGGGGGCACAGATACGCAGTATTTT.